The clone carrying this TCR beta chain has just a few counts. The data were obtained in a study of blood T cell repertoires in COVID-19. For the study at large: Sources were T cells, B-cell-depleted T cells, or PBMCs; the material itself was cDNA or gDNA.

Measured with immunoSEQ multiplex PCR; TCRdb has only the in-frame clones, and not every one. Of about 58,000 clones detected, around 76% appear once; the ten largest clones hold around 5%. The CDR3 is 13 amino acids. Germline V CDR1 and CDR2: KGHSH, LQKENI. The germline V and J ends were trimmed by 5 bases and 0 bases, with 4 bases remaining between them. The V and J genes are TRBV18 and TRBJ1-4; D ambiguous. The receptor was isolated from a human donor in a cohort sampled during active COVID-19. Sequenced sample: peripheral blood. Here the CDR3 DNA reads TGTGCCAGCTCATTCTCAACTAATGAAAAACTGTTTTTT. The encoded protein is CASSFSTNEKLFF. Supplemented by reference TRBV18 and TRBJ1-4, the full variable domain reads NAGVMQNPRHLVRRRGQEARLRCSPMKGHSHVYWYRQLPEEGLKFMVYLQKENIIDESGMPKERFSAEFPKEGPSILRIQQVVRGDSAAYFCASSFSTNEKLFFGSGTQLSVL.